Each of the 14 T cell receptor beta chains below was sequenced from the same sample in a study of T cell repertoires in cytomegalovirus infection. One entry per CDR3 protein results from TCRdb running MiXCR on the reads. The sample records more than 150,000 distinct CDR3 sequences, 17% being singletons. The sample was CD8+ T cells from PBMCs. These receptors were obtained from a human donor in good health (CMV status not recorded). Some clones in this sample may be carry-over from other donors' samples.

This chain links TRBV7-2 with TRBJ2-7, with TRBD1 identical over 9 bases. Germline CDR1 reads SGHTA; CDR2 reads FQGNSA. The length of the CDR3 is 14 residues. The V gene end was trimmed by 7 bases and the J gene end by 3 bases; junction bases not matched to a gene: 7. The CDR3 coding sequence is TGTGCCAGCACCCTGGACAGGGGACTCTACGAGCAGTACTTC. This gives the protein CASTLDRGLYEQYF.

This clonotype was found a few times. The chain carries TRBV7-9 and TRBJ2-7; D might be TRBD2 (6 bases). The CDR3 has 14 amino acids. V dropped 7 bases and J dropped 2 bases, with 15 bases sitting between them. CDR1 is SEHNR and CDR2 is FQNEAQ in the germline V gene (reference sequence). The CDR3 loop is CASTHAGSPYEQYF. The CDR3 DNA sequence: TGTGCCAGCACCCACGCGGGGAGCCCCTACGAGCAGTACTTC.

The chain has TRBV7-9 and TRBJ2-2; the match to TRBD2 covers 9 bases. Germline lookup yields CDR1 SEHNR and CDR2 FQNEAQ (reference sequence). The CDR3 is 16 amino acids. The J segment lost 7 bases and the V segment lost 3 bases, leaving 9 bases of the junction unmatched. CDR3: CASSFRAGGRSGELFF. The CDR3 nucleotides read TGTGCCAGCAGCTTCCGTGCGGGAGGGCGTAGCGGGGAGCTGTTTTTT.

This clonotype has a count of ten or more. This sequence joins TRBV6-6 and TRBJ2-2; D ambiguous. Trimming left V 0 bases short and J 2 bases short, with 16 bases between. The CDR3 spans 18 residues. Germline values: CDR1 MNHNY, CDR2 SVGAGI (reference sequence). The CDR3 DNA sequence: TGTGCCAGCAGTTACTCGAAATCTACCCTCCTAAACACCGGGGAGCTGTTTTTT. This encodes CASSYSKSTLLNTGELFF.

The chain employs TRBV6-5 and TRBJ1-1; no reliable D call. CDR1 is MNHEY, CDR2 SVGAGI, per germline. The CDR3 is made up of 14 amino acids. The V end was cut by 2 bases, the J end by 0 bases, with 7 bases between. CDR3 sequence: CASSYGPLNTEAFF. CDR3 coding DNA: TGTGCCAGCAGTTACGGTCCCCTGAACACTGAAGCTTTCTTT.

The rearrangement links TRBV14 to TRBJ1-6, with TRBD1 matching 7 bases. CDR1 SGHDN and CDR2 FVKESK come from the germline V gene. This CDR3 is built from 17 residues. V lost 6 bases and J lost 0; bases outside the gene matches: 8. This chain's CDR3 is CASSHDRVNSYNSPLHF. The CDR3 DNA is TGTGCCAGCAGTCACGACAGGGTAAACTCCTATAATTCACCCCTCCACTTT.

At least ten counts were recorded for this clonotype. The V gene is TRBV7-2, the J gene TRBJ2-5; D tentatively reads TRBD1 or TRBD2 (6 bases each). The V and J ends lost 5 bases and 4 bases respectively, with 14 bases between them. Per germline, CDR1 SGHTA and CDR2 FQGNSA. The CDR3 has 14 amino acids. For the CDR3, the DNA is TGTGCCAGCAGCCCCGTGGGGGGCGGAGAGACCCAGTACTTC. Translated, it gives CASSPVGGGETQYF. The complete variable domain, with remaining parts taken from reference TRBV7-2 and TRBJ2-5, reads GAGVSQSPSNKVTEKGKDVELRCDPISGHTALYWYRQSLGQGLEFLIYFQGNSAPDKSGLPSDRFSAERTGGSVSTLTIQRTQQEDSAVYLCASSPVGGGETQYFGPGTRLLVL.

Ten or more counts support this clonotype. The J gene is TRBJ2-7, the V gene TRBV7-6; D is uncertain. Trimming stripped 5 bases from V and 5 bases from J, with 13 bases between. Germline assignment: CDR1 SGHVS and CDR2 FNYEAQ. This CDR3 spans 13 amino acids. The CDR3 sequence: CASSLGSRDEQYF. CDR3 nucleotides: TGTGCCAGCAGCCTGGGGTCCCGGGACGAGCAGTACTTC.

This clonotype has more than one count but fewer than ten. J is TRBJ2-7 and V is TRBV7-6; 12 nucleotides agree with TRBD2. The CDR3 is made up of 15 amino acids. Germline V CDR1 and CDR2: SGHVS, FNYEAQ. Losses at the gene ends were 5 bases for V and 5 bases for J; bases not matched to a gene: 7. The CDR3 spells CASSQTSGSLNEQYF. For the CDR3, the DNA is TGTGCCAGCAGCCAGACTAGCGGGAGTCTGAACGAGCAGTACTTC.

A few counts support this clonotype. V gene TRBV15 combines with J gene TRBJ1-2; 7 bases are a match to TRBD1. With V trimmed by 0 bases and J by 2 bases, 6 bases remained unmatched. The CDR3 spans 16 residues. The V gene's germline CDR1 is LNHNV and CDR2 YYDKDF (reference sequence). The CDR3 is CATSREQGGYNYGYTF. DNA for the CDR3: TGTGCCACCAGCAGAGAGCAGGGGGGCTACAACTATGGCTACACCTTC.

The chain couples TRBV10-2 to TRBJ1-1, with D possibly TRBD1 on 6 matching bases. Trimming removed 3 bases from V and 1 base from J, with 9 bases in between. CDR1 and CDR2 from the germline V gene are WSHSY and SAAADI. This CDR3 comprises 14 residues. CDR3 sequence (DNA): TGCGCCAGCAGTGAACAGGGACCGAACACTGAAGCTTTCTTT. Translating it yields CASSEQGPNTEAFF.

The rearrangement uses TRBV20-1 and TRBJ1-2; D perhaps matches TRBD1 (6 bases). The CDR3 totals 15 residues. Germline values: CDR1 DFQATT, CDR2 SNEGSKA (reference sequence). V dropped 3 bases and J dropped 4 bases, with 18 bases sitting between them. DNA for the CDR3: TGCAGTGCTAGTAGGGGGGAATTAGTGACCTATGGCTACACCTTC. Its translation: CSASRGELVTYGYTF.

This clonotype came up a few times. The chain uses TRBV20-1 and TRBJ2-2; TRBD2 matches 7 bases. The length of the CDR3 is 13 residues. V dropped 5 bases and J dropped 2; count of bases not matched to a gene: 2. Germline V gene sequence: CDR1 DFQATT, CDR2 SNEGSKA (reference sequence). CDR3 DNA sequence: TGCAGTGCTGAGACTAGCAACACCGGGGAGCTGTTTTTT. Translated, it gives CSAETSNTGELFF.

Ten or more counts support this clonotype. V usage is TRBV6-1 and J usage is TRBJ1-5; TRBD1 might be the D (6 bases). This CDR3 contains 16 residues. The ends were cut back, 1 base at V and 3 bases at J, with 13 bases in the middle. Germline V CDR1 and CDR2: MNHNS, SASEGT. The CDR3 DNA sequence: TGTGCCAGCAGTGAAGGACGGCAGGGGTACAATCAGCCCCAGCATTTT. Its protein is CASSEGRQGYNQPQHF.